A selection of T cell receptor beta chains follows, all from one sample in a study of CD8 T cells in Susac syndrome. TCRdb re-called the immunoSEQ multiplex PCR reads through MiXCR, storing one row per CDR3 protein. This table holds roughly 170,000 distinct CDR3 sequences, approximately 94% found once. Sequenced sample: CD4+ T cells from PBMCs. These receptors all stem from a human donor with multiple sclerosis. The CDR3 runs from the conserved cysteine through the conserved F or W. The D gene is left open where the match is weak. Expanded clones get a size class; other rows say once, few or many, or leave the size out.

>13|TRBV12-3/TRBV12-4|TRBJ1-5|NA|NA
CASSLEANQPQHF
TGTGCCAGCAGTTTAGAGGCGAATCAGCCCCAGCATTTT
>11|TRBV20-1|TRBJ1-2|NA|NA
CSGKRWGVYTF
TGCAGTGGGAAGAGGTGGGGGGTATACACCTTC
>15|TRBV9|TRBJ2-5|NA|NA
CASSAGRRAQETQYF
TGTGCCAGCAGCGCGGGGCGTCGGGCTCAAGAGACCCAGTACTTC
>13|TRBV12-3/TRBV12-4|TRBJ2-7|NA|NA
CASRGAAAYEQYF
TGTGCCAGCAGGGGGGCCGCAGCCTACGAGCAGTACTTC
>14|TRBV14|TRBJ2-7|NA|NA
CASSQVRDFYEQYF
TGTGCCAGCAGCCAAGTAAGGGACTTCTACGAGCAGTACTTC
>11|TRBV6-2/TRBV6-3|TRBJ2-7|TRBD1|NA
CASGQAYEQYF
TGTGCCAGTGGACAGGCCTACGAGCAGTACTTC
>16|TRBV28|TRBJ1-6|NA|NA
CASSLTPQGNNSPLHF
TGTGCCAGCAGTTTAACCCCGCAGGGGAATAATTCACCCCTCCACTTT
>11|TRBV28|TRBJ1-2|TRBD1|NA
CATYRGYGYTF
TGTGCCACCTACAGGGGCTATGGCTACACCTTC
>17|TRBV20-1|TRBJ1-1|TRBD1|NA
CSARNRGRPSGTLKLFF
TGCAGTGCTAGAAACAGGGGGCGCCCGTCGGGGACACTGAAGCTTTTCTTT
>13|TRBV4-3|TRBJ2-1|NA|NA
CASSPEIRSEQFF
TGCGCCAGCAGCCCAGAGATTCGGAGTGAGCAGTTCTTC
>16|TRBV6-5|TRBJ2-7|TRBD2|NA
CASSYSGLAGGYEQYF
TGTGCCAGCAGTTACTCTGGGCTAGCGGGGGGCTACGAGCAGTACTTC
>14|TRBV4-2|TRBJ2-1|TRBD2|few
CASSQSGGGNEQFF
TGTGCCAGCAGCCAGTCAGGCGGGGGCAATGAGCAGTTCTTC
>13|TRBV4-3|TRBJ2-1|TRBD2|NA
CASSQERTSHQFF
TGCGCCAGCAGCCAAGAACGGACTAGCCACCAGTTCTTC
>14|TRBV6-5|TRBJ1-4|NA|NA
CASSSRANNEKLFF
TGTGCCAGCAGTAGCCGGGCCAATAATGAAAAACTGTTTTTT
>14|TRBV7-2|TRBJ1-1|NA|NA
CASSLRARATEAFF
TGTGCCAGCAGCTTAAGGGCGCGGGCCACTGAAGCTTTCTTT
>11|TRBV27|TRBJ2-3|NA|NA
CASSFADTQYF
TGTGCCAGCAGTTTTGCAGATACGCAGTATTTT
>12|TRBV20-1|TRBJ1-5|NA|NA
CSARRGGQPQHF
TGCAGTGCTAGACGGGGAGGCCAGCCCCAGCATTTT
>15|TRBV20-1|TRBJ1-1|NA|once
CSAREDRGLSTEAFF
TGCAGTGCTAGAGAAGACCGCGGTCTAAGCACTGAAGCTTTCTTT
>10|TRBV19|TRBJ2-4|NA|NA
CASSINIQYF
TGTGCCAGTAGTATTAACATTCAGTACTTC
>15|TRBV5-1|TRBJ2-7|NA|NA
CASSLDLASPYEQYF
TGCGCCAGCAGCTTGGATCTAGCCAGCCCCTACGAGCAGTACTTC
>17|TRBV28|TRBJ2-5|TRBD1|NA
CASSYQLWTGGGETQYF
TGTGCCAGCAGTTACCAACTCTGGACAGGGGGTGGTGAGACCCAGTACTTC
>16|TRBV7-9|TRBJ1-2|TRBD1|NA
CASSLGQVEPNYGYTF
TGTGCCAGCAGCTTGGGACAGGTCGAACCTAACTATGGCTACACCTTC
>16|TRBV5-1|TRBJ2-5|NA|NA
CASSLGHGGNQETQYF
TGCGCCAGCAGCTTGGGTCACGGGGGTAACCAAGAGACCCAGTACTTC
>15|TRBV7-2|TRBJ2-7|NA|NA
CASSLEGGPYYEQYF
TGTGCCAGCAGCTTAGAGGGTGGGCCTTACTACGAGCAGTACTTC
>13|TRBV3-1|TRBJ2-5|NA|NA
CASSQRGSETQYF
TGTGCCAGCAGCCAACGGGGATCAGAGACCCAGTACTTC
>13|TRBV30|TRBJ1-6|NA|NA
CAWSFTPNSPLHF
TGTGCCTGGAGTTTTACACCAAATTCACCCCTCCACTTT
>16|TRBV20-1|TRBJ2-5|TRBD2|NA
CSARDQTSGGPETQYF
TGCAGTGCTAGAGATCAAACTAGCGGGGGGCCGGAGACCCAGTACTTC
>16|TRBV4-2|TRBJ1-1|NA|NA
CASSLTSGDLNTEAFF
TGTGCCAGCAGCCTAACCTCGGGGGATTTGAACACTGAAGCTTTCTTT
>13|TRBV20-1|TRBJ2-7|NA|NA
CSATSLGTYEQYF
TGCAGTGCTACCTCCCTCGGGACCTACGAGCAGTACTTC
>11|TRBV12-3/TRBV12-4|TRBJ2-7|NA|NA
CASSLKLEQYF
TGTGCCAGCAGTTTAAAGCTCGAGCAGTACTTC
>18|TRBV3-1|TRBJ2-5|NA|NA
CASSKDIAGGVGRETQYF
TGTGCCAGCAGCAAAGACATAGCCGGGGGTGTGGGTCGAGAGACCCAGTACTTC
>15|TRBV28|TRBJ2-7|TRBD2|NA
CASSRGAAGEREQYF
TGTGCCAGCAGTCGAGGAGCGGCGGGAGAACGAGAGCAGTACTTC
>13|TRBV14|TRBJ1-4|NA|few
CASSRALNEKLFF
TGTGCCAGCAGCCGCGCACTGAATGAAAAACTGTTTTTT
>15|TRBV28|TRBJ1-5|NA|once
CASRPGGYSNQPQHF
TGTGCCAGCAGACCCGGGGGATATAGCAATCAGCCCCAGCATTTT
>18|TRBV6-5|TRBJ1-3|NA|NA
CASSYLGTFNSAGNTIYF
TGTGCCAGCAGTTACCTTGGGACCTTCAACTCAGCTGGAAACACCATATATTTT
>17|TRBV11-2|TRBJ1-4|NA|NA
CASSPSSRWGHNEKLFF
TGTGCCAGCAGCCCCTCATCCAGATGGGGCCATAATGAAAAACTGTTTTTT
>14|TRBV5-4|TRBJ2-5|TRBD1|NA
CASAVQGYQETQYF
TGTGCCAGCGCCGTACAGGGGTACCAAGAGACCCAGTACTTC
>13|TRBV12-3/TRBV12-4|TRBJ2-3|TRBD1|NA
CASSYQGQTSQYF
TGTGCCAGCAGCTATCAGGGACAGACCTCACAGTATTTT
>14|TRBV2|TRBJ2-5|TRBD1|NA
CASSWDRGMETQYF
TGTGCCAGCAGCTGGGACAGGGGAATGGAGACCCAGTACTTC
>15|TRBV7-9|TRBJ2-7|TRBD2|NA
CASSLSGLGAYEQYF
TGTGCCAGCAGCCTATCGGGACTAGGGGCCTACGAGCAGTACTTC
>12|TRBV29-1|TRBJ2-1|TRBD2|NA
CSGTSGYNEQFF
TGCAGCGGGACTAGCGGATACAATGAGCAGTTCTTC
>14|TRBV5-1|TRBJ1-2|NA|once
CASSLVSQNYGYTF
TGCGCCAGCAGCTTGGTATCACAGAACTATGGCTACACCTTC
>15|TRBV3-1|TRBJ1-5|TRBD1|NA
CASSMGTESNQPQHF
TGTGCCAGCAGCATGGGGACAGAAAGCAATCAGCCCCAGCATTTT
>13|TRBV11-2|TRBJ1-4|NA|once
CASSSQGNEKLFF
TGTGCCAGCAGCTCACAGGGAAATGAAAAACTGTTTTTT
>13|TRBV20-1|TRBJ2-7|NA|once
CSARPGLDYEQYF
TGCAGTGCTAGGCCGGGGCTTGACTACGAGCAGTACTTC
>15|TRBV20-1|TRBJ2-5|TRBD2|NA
CSAGSGRLQQETQYF
TGCAGTGCAGGAAGCGGGAGGCTACAGCAAGAGACCCAGTACTTC
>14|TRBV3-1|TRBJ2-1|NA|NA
CASRRGFRGDEQFF
TGTGCCAGCAGACGCGGATTTAGGGGCGATGAGCAGTTCTTC
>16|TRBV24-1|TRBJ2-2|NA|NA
CTTSDPGTANTGELFF
TGTACCACCAGTGATCCGGGGACCGCGAACACCGGGGAGCTGTTTTTT
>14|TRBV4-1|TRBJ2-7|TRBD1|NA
CASSQARGLDEQYF
TGCGCCAGCAGCCAAGCCAGGGGGCTCGACGAGCAGTACTTC
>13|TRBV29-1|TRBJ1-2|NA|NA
CSVEVGQSYGYTF
TGCAGCGTTGAGGTCGGACAGAGCTATGGCTACACCTTC
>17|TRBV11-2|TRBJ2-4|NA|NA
CASSLSSSDGAKNIQYF
TGTGCCAGCAGCTTATCAAGTAGTGACGGGGCCAAAAACATTCAGTACTTC
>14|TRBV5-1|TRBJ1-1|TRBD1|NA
CASSATGTNTEAFF
TGCGCCAGCAGCGCGACAGGGACGAACACTGAAGCTTTCTTT
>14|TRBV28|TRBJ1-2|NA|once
CASSSPYRGKGYTF
TGTGCCAGCAGTTCCCCCTATAGGGGCAAAGGCTACACCTTC
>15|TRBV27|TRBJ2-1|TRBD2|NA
CASSRPGLAGVEQFF
TGTGCCAGCAGTAGACCGGGACTAGCGGGGGTTGAGCAGTTCTTC
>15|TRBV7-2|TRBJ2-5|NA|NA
CASSLAPADQETQYF
TGTGCCAGCAGCTTAGCCCCGGCAGACCAAGAGACCCAGTACTTC